Presented here are 30 T cell receptor beta chains from one specimen sequenced in a study of blood T cell repertoires in COVID-19. Repertoires were generated with immunoSEQ multiplex PCR, while TCRdb's copy carries only in-frame clones and drops some. The sample contains hundreds of thousands of clones, more than 70% of which appear only once. The sample consisted of peripheral blood. The origin of the receptors is a woman in her fifties or sixties with acute or convalescent COVID-19.

This clone was found once. The chain is built from TRBV5-1 and TRBJ2-5; TRBD1 matches at 7 bases. V dropped 0 bases and J dropped 5; count of bases not matched to a gene: 4. The CDR3 has 14 residues. Germline assignment: CDR1 SGHRS and CDR2 YFSETQ. The CDR3: CASSLGGQPETQYF. The DNA for the CDR3 is TGCGCCAGCAGCTTGGGGGGACAGCCTGAGACCCAGTACTTC.

There are many counts of this clone. The CDR3 nucleotides are TGTGCCACCAGTGATTTTACAGCCCCCTATGGCTACACCTTC. Translating gives CATSDFTAPYGYTF. The genes are TRBV24-1 and TRBJ1-2; D remains ambiguous. The CDR3 totals 14 residues. Germline V gene data show CDR1 as KGHDR and CDR2 as SFDVKD. With 1 base removed from V and 4 bases from J, the gap between germline ends came to 9 bases.

The genes are TRBV2 and TRBJ1-1; no reliable D call. The CDR3 sequence is 11 residues long. CDR1 and CDR2 (germline): SNHLY, FYNNEI. Trimming cost V 3 bases and J 8 bases, with 7 bases left between them. CDR3 residues: CASSEGVEAFF. CDR3 DNA: TGTGCCAGCAGTGAGGGAGTAGAAGCTTTCTTT.

This chain links TRBV7-6 with TRBJ2-7; D perhaps matches TRBD2 (5 bases). V lost 1 base to trimming and J lost 3 bases, with 13 bases between them. The CDR3 runs to 15 residues. Germline lookup yields CDR1 SGHVS and CDR2 FNYEAQ. CDR3 residues: CASSLVGNRDYEQYF. In DNA, the CDR3 is TGTGCCAGCAGCTTAGTAGGAAATCGGGACTACGAGCAGTACTTC.

The rearrangement uses TRBV11-2 and TRBJ2-1, with TRBD2 matching over 12 bases. J was trimmed by 8 bases and V by 4 bases; bases with no gene match: 6. The CDR3 is 15 residues long. The germline V gene has CDR1 SGHAT and CDR2 FQNNGV. The CDR3 DNA reads as TGTGCCAGCAGCTGGACTAGCGGGATAGTGTATGAGCAGTTCTTC. This sequence encodes CASSWTSGIVYEQFF. Using reference TRBV11-2 and TRBJ2-1 for the parts outside the CDR3, the full variable domain is EAGVAQSPRYKIIEKRQSVAFWCNPISGHATLYWYQQILGQGPKLLIQFQNNGVVDDSQLPKDRFSAERLKGVDSTLKIQPAKLEDSAVYLCASSWTSGIVYEQFFGPGTRLTVL.

This clone appeared once. The chain links TRBV25-1 to TRBJ1-1; weak D call: TRBD1 (6 bases). The CDR3 covers 15 residues. The germline CDR1 and CDR2 sequences are MGHDK and SYGVNS. The V gene lost 1 base and the J gene lost 0 bases, with 9 bases spanning the gap. The CDR3 protein is CASSESWTVNTEAFF. CDR3 coding DNA: TGTGCCAGCAGTGAATCCTGGACAGTGAACACTGAAGCTTTCTTT.

This chain uses TRBV6-5 with TRBJ1-1; a possible D gene is TRBD1 (5 bases). The CDR3 sequence is 14 residues long. The V end was cut by 5 bases, the J end by 5 bases, with 15 bases between. Per germline, CDR1 MNHEY and CDR2 SVGAGI. The CDR3 coding sequence is TGTGCCAGCAGTAAGCTCCGGGAGGGGACTGAAGCTTTCTTT. This gives the protein CASSKLREGTEAFF.

This chain links TRBV18 with TRBJ1-3; tentatively, D is TRBD1 (6 bases). The CDR3 runs to 17 residues. Germline lookup yields CDR1 KGHSH and CDR2 LQKENI. Trimming left V 2 bases short and J 3 bases short, with 17 bases between. This CDR3 reads CASSPDLVSRGGNTIYF. The CDR3 coding sequence is TGTGCCAGCTCACCAGATCTGGTGTCCAGGGGTGGAAACACCATATATTTT.

The chain recombines TRBV3-1 (or the pseudogene TRBV3-2) with TRBJ1-1; 8 bases fit TRBD1. Germline trimming cut 6 bases from V and 6 bases from J; bases unmatched to any gene: 12. The CDR3 is made up of 15 amino acids. Germline V gene sequence: CDR1 LGHDT, CDR2 YNNKEL (reference sequence). In DNA form, the CDR3 reads TGTGCCAGCAGTCTCGGCTGGACAGGGAAATCTGAAGCTTTCTTT. The encoded protein is CASSLGWTGKSEAFF.

The chain employs TRBV5-6 and TRBJ2-1; D perhaps matches TRBD2 (5 bases). The CDR3 covers 12 residues. The V gene's germline CDR1 is SGHDT and CDR2 YYEEEE. The V end was cut by 4 bases, the J end by 8 bases, with 10 bases between. In DNA form, the CDR3 reads TGTGCCAGCAGCCTGGGAGTGTATGAGCAGTTCTTC. It yields the protein CASSLGVYEQFF.

The V gene is TRBV28, the J gene TRBJ1-5; TRBD1 aligns across 11 bases. The CDR3 runs to 18 residues. V was clipped by 3 bases and J by 0 bases; unmatched bases: 7. CDR1 and CDR2 from the germline V gene are MDHEN and SYDVKM. The chain's CDR3 is CASSFSGTGGYSNQPQHF. CDR3 bases: TGTGCCAGCAGTTTTTCCGGGACAGGGGGATATAGCAATCAGCCCCAGCATTTT.

The rearrangement joins TRBV5-6 to TRBJ2-5, with a possible D match to TRBD1 (5 bases). The CDR3 has 15 residues. CDR1 and CDR2 (germline): SGHDT, YYEEEE. V lost 5 bases, J lost 4 bases, and 18 bases lay in between. CDR3 DNA: TGTGCCAGCAGGCCACGCCCAGGGCACACAGAGACCCAGTACTTC. This encodes CASRPRPGHTETQYF.

This clone was found a few times. CDR3 in DNA: TGTGCCAGCAGTTACTCCTCCAGCGGGAGGGGTGAGCAGTACTTC. This encodes CASSYSSSGRGEQYF. J is TRBJ2-7 and V is TRBV6-5, with TRBD2 identical over 10 bases. This CDR3 is built from 15 residues. V gave up 0 bases and J gave up 7 bases; unmatched junction bases: 6. CDR1 MNHEY and CDR2 SVGAGI come from the germline V gene.

The V and J genes are TRBV5-6 and TRBJ2-3; TRBD2 matches at 10 bases. V gave up 5 bases and J gave up 5 bases; unmatched junction bases: 8. The CDR3 has 15 residues. Germline-derived CDR1 and CDR2 are SGHDT and YYEEEE. The CDR3 sequence is CASSRGAGGRDTQYF. In nucleotides, the CDR3 is TGTGCCAGCAGTCGGGGAGCGGGAGGGAGAGATACGCAGTATTTT.

This clone was counted only a few times. The chain links TRBV3-1 (or the pseudogene TRBV3-2) to TRBJ2-5, with 15 bases identical to TRBD2. CDR3 size: 17 residues. With V trimmed by 5 bases and J by 4 bases, 8 bases remained unmatched. Germline CDR1 reads LGHDT; CDR2 reads YNNKEL (reference sequence). In DNA form, the CDR3 reads TGTGCCAGCAGCTCCCGGACTAGCGGGAGGGCTGGAGAGACCCAGTACTTC. As protein: CASSSRTSGRAGETQYF.

The genes are TRBV7-8 and TRBJ2-7, with a possible D match to TRBD2 (6 bases). CDR3 size: 16 residues. Germline-derived CDR1 and CDR2 are SGHVS and FQNEAQ. The V and J ends lost 1 base and 4 bases respectively, with 17 bases between them. The CDR3 here is CASSLGWLALRYEQYF. CDR3 sequence (DNA): TGTGCCAGCAGCTTAGGGTGGCTAGCGCTCAGATACGAGCAGTACTTC.

Comment on this clone: The junction differs from germline at one of its ends, possibly a read error. This chain links TRBV18 with TRBJ1-1, with 11 bases matching TRBD1. Germline V gene lookup returns CDR1 KGHSH and CDR2 LQKENI. The CDR3 has 16 amino acids. The CDR3 nucleotides read TGTGCCAGCTTACCAGGGACAGGGGGTTTGGGCACTGAAGCTTTCTTT. This translates into CASLPGTGGLGTEAFF.

The chain combines TRBV6-5 with TRBJ2-7; 7 bases match TRBD2. The CDR3 has 11 residues. With 10 bases clipped from V and 3 bases from J, the junction kept 3 bases outside the gene matches. Germline CDR1 and CDR2: MNHEY and SVGAGI. The CDR3 DNA is TGTGCCATCAGCGGGAACTACGAGCAGTACTTC. Amino acid sequence: CAISGNYEQYF.

CDR3: CASSVDGTSVNEQYF. Here the CDR3 DNA reads TGTGCCAGCAGCGTAGACGGGACTAGCGTTAACGAGCAGTACTTC. V is TRBV9 and J is TRBJ2-7; 10 nucleotides agree with TRBD2. The CDR3 sequence is 15 residues long. The junction had 5 bases not matched to a gene; V was cut back by 0 bases and J by 5 bases. CDR1 and CDR2 from the germline V gene are SGDLS and YYNGEE.

The chain links TRBV27 to TRBJ2-1; TRBD2 matches at 8 bases. The CDR3 is made up of 15 amino acids. Germline loops: CDR1 MNHEY, CDR2 SMNVEV (reference sequence). After removal of 6 bases from V and 7 bases from J, the junction contained 11 bases not matched to a gene. DNA for the CDR3: TGTGCCAGCAGCCTCCGGGGGGGACCTGGGAATGAGCAGTTCTTC. Protein product: CASSLRGGPGNEQFF.

This rearrangement joins TRBV28 to TRBJ2-3; D possibly corresponds to TRBD2 (5 bases). Germline V gives CDR1 MDHEN, CDR2 SYDVKM. The V gene lost 6 bases and the J gene lost 1 base, with 17 bases spanning the gap. This CDR3 is built from 16 residues. The CDR3 protein is CASSRYHDGGTDTQYF. CDR3 nucleotide sequence: TGTGCCAGCAGCCGTTACCACGACGGGGGCACAGATACGCAGTATTTT.

In its sample, this clone was seen once. As DNA, the CDR3 is TGTGCCAGCAGCTTCCACAGGGAGGGACAGCCCCAGCATTTT. It yields the protein CASSFHREGQPQHF. V is TRBV3-1 (or the pseudogene TRBV3-2) and J is TRBJ1-5; tentatively, D is TRBD1 (6 bases). The germline V gene has CDR1 LGHDT and CDR2 YNNKEL (reference sequence). This CDR3 comprises 14 residues. V gave up 5 bases and J gave up 7 bases, with 15 bases separating them.

CDR3 bases: TGCGCCAGCAGTCCCGCCGGGGGGAAGAACACTGAAGCTTTCTTT. This gives the protein CASSPAGGKNTEAFF. This sequence joins TRBV10-1 and TRBJ1-1; D perhaps matches TRBD1 (5 bases). Germline V gives CDR1 WNHNN, CDR2 SYGVQD (reference sequence). V was clipped by 5 bases and J by 1 base, with 14 bases between them. CDR3 size: 15 residues.

V usage is TRBV30 and J usage is TRBJ2-5, with a tentative D call TRBD1 (5 bases). Per germline, CDR1 GTSNPN and CDR2 SVGIG (reference sequence). V was shortened by 7 bases and J by 4 bases, with 28 bases between the two germline ends. The CDR3 covers 17 residues. CDR3 sequence: CALKLWTLSTQLETQYF. Here the CDR3 DNA reads TGTGCCTTGAAATTGTGGACACTCAGTACGCAATTAGAGACCCAGTACTTC. The full variable domain, its missing parts supplied by reference TRBV30 and TRBJ2-5, is SQTIHQWPATLVQPVGSPLSLECTVEGTSNPNLYWYRQAAGRGLQLLFYSVGIGQISSEVPQNLSASRPQDRQFILSSKKLLLSDSGFYLCALKLWTLSTQLETQYFGPGTRLLVL.

The V call is TRBV2, the J call TRBJ1-1; 7 bases map to TRBD1. The length of the CDR3 is 14 residues. J was trimmed by 2 bases and V by 6 bases; bases with no gene match: 6. The germline CDR1 and CDR2 sequences are SNHLY and FYNNEI. Written as DNA, the CDR3 is TGTGCCAGCAGGGAGGGGACAGCCAACACTGAAGCTTTCTTT. The encoded protein is CASREGTANTEAFF.

The chain employs TRBV11-3 and TRBJ2-1, with a possible D match to TRBD2 (7 bases). The germline V and J ends were trimmed by 5 bases and 12 bases, with 26 bases remaining between them. The length of the CDR3 is 16 residues. Germline values: CDR1 SGHNT, CDR2 YENEEA. CDR3 sequence reads: CASSDGEGEGLIRQFF. The CDR3 bases are TGTGCCAGCAGCGATGGGGAGGGGGAGGGCCTAATTAGGCAGTTCTTC.

Here the CDR3 DNA reads TGTGCCAGCAGTGCGAACATATACACTGAAGCTTTCTTT. As protein: CASSANIYTEAFF. This chain links TRBV2 with TRBJ1-1; D gene unclear. Per germline, CDR1 SNHLY and CDR2 FYNNEI. The V and J ends lost 4 bases and 3 bases respectively, with 9 bases between them. The CDR3 runs 13 residues.

This rearrangement joins TRBV7-9 to TRBJ2-1, with no clear D. From germline, CDR1 is SEHNR and CDR2 FQNEAQ (reference sequence). The CDR3 extends over 15 amino acids. V was shortened by 5 bases and J by 9 bases, with 20 bases between the two germline ends. The CDR3 DNA is TGTGCCAGCAGCCCAAGACTGATCTCGCCTGGTGAGCAGTTCTTC. It yields the protein CASSPRLISPGEQFF.

The chain combines TRBV19 with TRBJ1-2; D remains unclear. Germline V gene data show CDR1 as LNHDA and CDR2 as SQIVND (reference sequence). The CDR3 is made up of 15 amino acids. V was trimmed by 6 bases and J by 0 bases, leaving 14 bases between them. CDR3 sequence: CASRIGGSTNYGYTF. The CDR3 DNA reads TGTGCCAGTAGGATTGGAGGCAGCACTAACTATGGCTACACCTTC. Looking up the rest from reference TRBV19 and TRBJ1-2 gives the full variable domain: DGGITQSPKYLFRKEGQNVTLSCEQNLNHDAMYWYRQDPGQGLRLIYYSQIVNDFQKGDIAEGYSVSREKKESFPLTVTSAQKNPTAFYLCASRIGGSTNYGYTFGSGTRLTVV.

The chain combines TRBV7-9 with TRBJ2-3; 11 bases map to TRBD2. In germline, CDR1 is SEHNR, CDR2 FQNEAQ (reference sequence). The V segment lost 5 bases and the J segment 3 bases; nucleotides outside the gene matches: 4. CDR3 length equals 15 residues. In DNA form, the CDR3 reads TGTGCCAGCAGCCCAGGGACTAGCGGTACAGATACGCAGTATTTT. It is translated as CASSPGTSGTDTQYF.